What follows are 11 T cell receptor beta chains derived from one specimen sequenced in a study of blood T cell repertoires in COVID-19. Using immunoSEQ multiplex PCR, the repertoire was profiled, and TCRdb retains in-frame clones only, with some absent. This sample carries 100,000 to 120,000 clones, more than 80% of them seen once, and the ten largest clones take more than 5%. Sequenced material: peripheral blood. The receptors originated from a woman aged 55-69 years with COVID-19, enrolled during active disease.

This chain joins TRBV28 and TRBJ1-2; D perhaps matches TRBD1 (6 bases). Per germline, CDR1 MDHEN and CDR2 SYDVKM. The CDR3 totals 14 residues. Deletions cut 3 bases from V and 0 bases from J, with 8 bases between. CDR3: CASSLGAANYGYTF. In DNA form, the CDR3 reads TGTGCCAGCAGTTTGGGGGCGGCTAACTATGGCTACACCTTC.

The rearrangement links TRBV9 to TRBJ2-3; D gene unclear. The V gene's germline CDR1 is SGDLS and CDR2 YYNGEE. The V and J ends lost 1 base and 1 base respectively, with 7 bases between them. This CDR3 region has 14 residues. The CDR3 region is CASSVITGTDTQYF. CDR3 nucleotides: TGTGCCAGCAGCGTAATCACTGGCACAGATACGCAGTATTTT. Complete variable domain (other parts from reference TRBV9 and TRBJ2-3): DSGVTQTPKHLITATGQRVTLRCSPRSGDLSVYWYQQSLDQGLQFLIQYYNGEERAKGNILERFSAQQFPDLHSELNLSSLELGDSALYFCASSVITGTDTQYFGPGTRLTVL.

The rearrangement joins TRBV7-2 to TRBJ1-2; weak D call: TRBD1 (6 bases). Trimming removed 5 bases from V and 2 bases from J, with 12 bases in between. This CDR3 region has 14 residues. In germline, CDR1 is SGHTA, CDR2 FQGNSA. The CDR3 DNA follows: TGTGCCAGCAGCGCCCACAGGGCGAACTATGGCTACACCTTC. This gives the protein CASSAHRANYGYTF.

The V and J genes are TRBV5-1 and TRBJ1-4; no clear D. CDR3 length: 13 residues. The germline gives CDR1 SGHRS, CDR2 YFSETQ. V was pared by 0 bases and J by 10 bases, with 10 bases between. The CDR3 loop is CASSLDADRKLFF. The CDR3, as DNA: TGCGCCAGCAGCTTGGACGCCGATAGAAAACTGTTTTTT.

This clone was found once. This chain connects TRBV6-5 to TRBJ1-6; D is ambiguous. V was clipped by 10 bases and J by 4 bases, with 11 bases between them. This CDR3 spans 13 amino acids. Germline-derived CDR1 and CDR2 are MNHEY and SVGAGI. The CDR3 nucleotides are TGTGCCACATCACGGGGATATAATTCACCCCTCCACTTT. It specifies CATSRGYNSPLHF.

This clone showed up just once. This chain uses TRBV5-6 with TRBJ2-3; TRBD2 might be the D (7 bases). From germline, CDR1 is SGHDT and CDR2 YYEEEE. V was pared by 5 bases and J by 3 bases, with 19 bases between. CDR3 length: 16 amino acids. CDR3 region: CASSLRWGGPTDTQYF. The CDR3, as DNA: TGTGCCAGCAGTCTTAGGTGGGGGGGCCCAACAGATACGCAGTATTTT.

CDR3 in DNA: TGTGCCAGTAGTTGGGCGGGGGGCAGCTATGGCTACACCTTC. It codes for CASSWAGGSYGYTF. The J gene is TRBJ1-2, the V gene TRBV19; the D gene is possibly TRBD1 (6 bases). Per the germline V gene, CDR1 is LNHDA and CDR2 is SQIVND (reference sequence). The CDR3 totals 14 residues. Trimming removed 5 bases at V and 4 bases at J, with 14 bases between.

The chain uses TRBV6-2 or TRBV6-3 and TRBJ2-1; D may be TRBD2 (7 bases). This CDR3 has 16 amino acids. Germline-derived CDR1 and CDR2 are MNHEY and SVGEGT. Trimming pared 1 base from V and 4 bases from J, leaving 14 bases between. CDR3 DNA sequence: TGTGCCAGCAGTTACTGGTCGGGGGGCCAATACAATGAGCAGTTCTTC. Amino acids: CASSYWSGGQYNEQFF.

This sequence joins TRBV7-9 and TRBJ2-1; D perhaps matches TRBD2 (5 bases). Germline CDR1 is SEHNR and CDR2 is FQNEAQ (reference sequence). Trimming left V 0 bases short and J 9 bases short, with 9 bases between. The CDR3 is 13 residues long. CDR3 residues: CASSLAGSGEQFF. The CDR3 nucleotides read TGTGCCAGCAGCTTAGCTGGGAGCGGTGAGCAGTTCTTC. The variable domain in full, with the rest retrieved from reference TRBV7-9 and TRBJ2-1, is DTGVSQNPRHKITKRGQNVTFRCDPISEHNRLYWYRQTLGQGPEFLTYFQNEAQLEKSRLLSDRFSAERPKGSFSTLEIQRTEQGDSAMYLCASSLAGSGEQFFGPGTRLTVL.

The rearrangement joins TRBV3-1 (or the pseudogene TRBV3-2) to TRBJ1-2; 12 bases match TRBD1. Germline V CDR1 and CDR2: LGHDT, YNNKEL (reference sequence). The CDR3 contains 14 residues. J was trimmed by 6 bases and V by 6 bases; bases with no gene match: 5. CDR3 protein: CASRRDRGLHGYTF. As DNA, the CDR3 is TGTGCCAGCAGACGGGACAGGGGGCTCCATGGCTACACCTTC.

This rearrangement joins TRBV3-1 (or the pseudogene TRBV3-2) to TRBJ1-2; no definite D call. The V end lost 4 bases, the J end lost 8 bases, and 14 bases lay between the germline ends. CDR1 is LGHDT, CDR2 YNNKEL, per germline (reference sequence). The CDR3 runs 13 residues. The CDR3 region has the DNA TGTGCCAGCAGCCCTATGGGAGGCTTCGGCTACACCTTC. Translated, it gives CASSPMGGFGYTF.